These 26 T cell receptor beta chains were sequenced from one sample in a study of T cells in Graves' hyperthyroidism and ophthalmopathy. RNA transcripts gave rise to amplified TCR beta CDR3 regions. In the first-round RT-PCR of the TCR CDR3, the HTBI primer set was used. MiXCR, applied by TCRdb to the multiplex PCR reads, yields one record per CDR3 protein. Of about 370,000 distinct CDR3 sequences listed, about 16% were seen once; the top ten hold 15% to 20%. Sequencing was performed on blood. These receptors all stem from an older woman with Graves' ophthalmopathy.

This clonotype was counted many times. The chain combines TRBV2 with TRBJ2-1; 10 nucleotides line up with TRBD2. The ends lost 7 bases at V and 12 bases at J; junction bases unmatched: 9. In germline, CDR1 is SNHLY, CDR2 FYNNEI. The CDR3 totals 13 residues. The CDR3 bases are TGTGCCAGCATCCAGCGGGAGGGCCCGGGGCAGTTCTTC. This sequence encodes CASIQREGPGQFF.

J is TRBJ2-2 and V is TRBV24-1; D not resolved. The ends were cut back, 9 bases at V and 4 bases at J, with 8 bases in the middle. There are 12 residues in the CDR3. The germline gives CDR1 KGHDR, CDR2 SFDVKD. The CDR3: CATEKPTGELFF. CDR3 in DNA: TGTGCCACCGAGAAGCCCACCGGGGAGCTGTTTTTT.

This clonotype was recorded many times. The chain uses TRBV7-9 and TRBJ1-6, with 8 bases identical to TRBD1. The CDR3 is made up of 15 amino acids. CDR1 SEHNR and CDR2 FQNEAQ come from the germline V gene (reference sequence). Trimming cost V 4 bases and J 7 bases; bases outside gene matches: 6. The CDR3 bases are TGTGCCAGCAGCTCGACCGGGACAGGAAATTCACCCCTCCACTTT. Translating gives CASSSTGTGNSPLHF. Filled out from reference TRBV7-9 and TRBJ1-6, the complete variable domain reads DTGVSQNPRHKITKRGQNVTFRCDPISEHNRLYWYRQTLGQGPEFLTYFQNEAQLEKSRLLSDRFSAERPKGSFSTLEIQRTEQGDSAMYLCASSSTGTGNSPLHFGNGTRLTVT.

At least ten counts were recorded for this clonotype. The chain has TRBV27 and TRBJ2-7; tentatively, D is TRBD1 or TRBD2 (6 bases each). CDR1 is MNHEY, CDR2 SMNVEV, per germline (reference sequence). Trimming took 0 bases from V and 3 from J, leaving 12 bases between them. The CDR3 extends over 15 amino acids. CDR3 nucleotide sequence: TGTGCCAGCAGTTTATCCCAGGGGAGGAGCTACGAGCAGTACTTC. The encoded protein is CASSLSQGRSYEQYF.

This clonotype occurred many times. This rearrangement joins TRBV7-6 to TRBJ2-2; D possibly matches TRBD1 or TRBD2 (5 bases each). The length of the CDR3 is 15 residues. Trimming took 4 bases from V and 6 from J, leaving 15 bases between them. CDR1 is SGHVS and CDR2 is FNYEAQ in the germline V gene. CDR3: CASSWDEGVSGELFF. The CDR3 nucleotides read TGTGCCAGCAGCTGGGACGAAGGGGTATCCGGGGAGCTGTTTTTT.

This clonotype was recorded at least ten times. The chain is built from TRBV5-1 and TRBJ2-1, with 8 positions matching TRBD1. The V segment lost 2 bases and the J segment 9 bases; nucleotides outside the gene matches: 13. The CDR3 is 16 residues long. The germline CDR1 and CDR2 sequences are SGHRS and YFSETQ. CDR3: CASSFPSDRVDGEQFF. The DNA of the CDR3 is TGCGCCAGCAGCTTTCCCTCGGACAGGGTGGACGGTGAGCAGTTCTTC.

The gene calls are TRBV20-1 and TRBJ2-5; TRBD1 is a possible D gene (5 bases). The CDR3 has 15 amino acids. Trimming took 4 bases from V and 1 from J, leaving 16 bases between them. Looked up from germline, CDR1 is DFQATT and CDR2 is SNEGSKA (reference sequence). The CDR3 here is CSATLPATAQETQYF. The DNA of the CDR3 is TGCAGTGCTACACTCCCAGCGACAGCCCAAGAGACCCAGTACTTC.

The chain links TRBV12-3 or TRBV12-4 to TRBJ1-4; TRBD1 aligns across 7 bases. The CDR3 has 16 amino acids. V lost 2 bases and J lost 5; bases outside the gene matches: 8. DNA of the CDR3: TGTGCCAGCAGTTTATTAACGACAGGGCCGAATGAAAAACTGTTTTTT. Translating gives CASSLLTTGPNEKLFF.

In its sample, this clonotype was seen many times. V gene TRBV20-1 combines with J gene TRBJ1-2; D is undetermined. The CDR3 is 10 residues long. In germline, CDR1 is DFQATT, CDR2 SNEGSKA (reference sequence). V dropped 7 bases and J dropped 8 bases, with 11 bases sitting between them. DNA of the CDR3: TGCAGTGGTCGGAGGGAAGGCTACACCTTC. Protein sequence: CSGRREGYTF.

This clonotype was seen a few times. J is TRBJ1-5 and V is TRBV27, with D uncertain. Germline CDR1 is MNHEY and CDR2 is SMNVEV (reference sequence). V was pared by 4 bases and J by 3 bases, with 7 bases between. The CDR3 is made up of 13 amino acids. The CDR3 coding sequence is TGTGCCAGCAGTTCCACAAACAATCAGCCCCAGCATTTT. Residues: CASSSTNNQPQHF.

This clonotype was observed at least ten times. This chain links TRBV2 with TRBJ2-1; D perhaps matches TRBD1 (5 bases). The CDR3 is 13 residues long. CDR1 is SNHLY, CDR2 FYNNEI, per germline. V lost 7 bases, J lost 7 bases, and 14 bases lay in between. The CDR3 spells CASIPRVKNEQFF. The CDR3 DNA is TGTGCCAGCATCCCCAGGGTAAAGAATGAGCAGTTCTTC.

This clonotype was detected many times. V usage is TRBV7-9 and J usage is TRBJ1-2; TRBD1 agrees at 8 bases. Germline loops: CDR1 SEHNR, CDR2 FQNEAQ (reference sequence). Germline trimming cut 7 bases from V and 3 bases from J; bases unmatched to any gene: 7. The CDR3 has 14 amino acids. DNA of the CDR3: TGTGCCAGCACGGACGGGACAGGCCACTATGGCTACACCTTC. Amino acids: CASTDGTGHYGYTF. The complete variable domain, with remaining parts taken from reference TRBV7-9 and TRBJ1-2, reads DTGVSQNPRHKITKRGQNVTFRCDPISEHNRLYWYRQTLGQGPEFLTYFQNEAQLEKSRLLSDRFSAERPKGSFSTLEIQRTEQGDSAMYLCASTDGTGHYGYTFGSGTRLTVV.

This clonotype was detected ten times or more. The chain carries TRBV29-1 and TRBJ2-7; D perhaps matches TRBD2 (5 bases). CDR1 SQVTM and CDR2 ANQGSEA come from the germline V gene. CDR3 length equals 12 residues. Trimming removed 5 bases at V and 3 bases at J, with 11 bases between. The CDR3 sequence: CSVQVASYEQYF. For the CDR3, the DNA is TGCAGCGTTCAAGTAGCGAGCTACGAGCAGTACTTC.

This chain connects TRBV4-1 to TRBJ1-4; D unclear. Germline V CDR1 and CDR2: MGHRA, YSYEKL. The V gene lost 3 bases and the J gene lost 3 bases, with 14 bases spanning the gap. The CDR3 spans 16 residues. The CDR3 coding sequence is TGCGCCAGCAGCCAGAATCCGGCGGCGGCTAATGAAAAACTGTTTTTT. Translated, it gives CASSQNPAAANEKLFF.

CDR3 loop: CASSGGLAGAREQYF. CDR3 coding DNA: TGTGCCAGCAGTGGCGGATTAGCGGGAGCCCGCGAGCAGTACTTC. J is TRBJ2-7 and V is TRBV2, with 9 bases identical to TRBD2. With 4 bases clipped from V and 6 bases from J, the junction kept 10 bases outside the gene matches. The CDR3 sequence is 15 residues long. Germline CDR1 is SNHLY and CDR2 is FYNNEI.

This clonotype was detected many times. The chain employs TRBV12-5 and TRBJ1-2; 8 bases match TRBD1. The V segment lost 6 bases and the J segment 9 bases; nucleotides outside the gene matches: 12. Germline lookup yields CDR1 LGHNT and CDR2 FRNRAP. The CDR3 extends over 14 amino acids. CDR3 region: CASGKSGQAHSYTF. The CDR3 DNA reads TGTGCTAGTGGCAAATCGGGACAGGCCCATAGCTACACCTTC.

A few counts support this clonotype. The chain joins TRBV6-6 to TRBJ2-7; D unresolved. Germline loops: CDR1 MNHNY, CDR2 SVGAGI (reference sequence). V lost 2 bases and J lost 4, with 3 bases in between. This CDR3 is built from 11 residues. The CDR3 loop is CASSYIYEQYF. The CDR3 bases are TGTGCCAGCAGTTACATTTACGAGCAGTACTTC.

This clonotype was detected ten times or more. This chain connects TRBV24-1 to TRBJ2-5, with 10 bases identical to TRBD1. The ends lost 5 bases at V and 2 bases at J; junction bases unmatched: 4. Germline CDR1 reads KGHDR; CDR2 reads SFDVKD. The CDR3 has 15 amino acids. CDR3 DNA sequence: TGTGCCACCAGTGCGTGGACAGGGGGACAAGAGACCCAGTACTTC. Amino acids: CATSAWTGGQETQYF.

The CDR3 loop is CASSELGDGNTEAFF. The DNA of the CDR3 is TGTGCCAGCAGTGAGTTGGGGGACGGGAACACTGAAGCTTTCTTT. The chain combines TRBV6-1 with TRBJ1-1; D is possibly TRBD1 (5 bases). Germline CDR1 MNHNS, CDR2 SASEGT. The CDR3 has 15 residues. The V end lost 3 bases, the J end lost 1 base, and 12 bases lay between the germline ends.

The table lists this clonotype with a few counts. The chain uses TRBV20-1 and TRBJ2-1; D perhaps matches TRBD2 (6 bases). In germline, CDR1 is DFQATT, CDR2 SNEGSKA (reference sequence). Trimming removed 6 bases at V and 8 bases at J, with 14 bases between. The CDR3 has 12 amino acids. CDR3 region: CSAPTSLYEQFF. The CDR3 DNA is TGCAGTGCACCCACTAGCCTCTATGAGCAGTTCTTC.

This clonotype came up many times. The CDR3 spells CASSLGRGDIQYF. In nucleotides, the CDR3 is TGTGCCAGCAGCTTAGGCCGCGGGGACATTCAGTACTTC. The V gene is TRBV7-2, the J gene TRBJ2-4; TRBD2 is a possible D gene (6 bases). The germline CDR1 and CDR2 sequences are SGHTA and FQGNSA. This CDR3 is built from 13 residues. V gave up 1 base and J gave up 8 bases, with 9 bases separating them.

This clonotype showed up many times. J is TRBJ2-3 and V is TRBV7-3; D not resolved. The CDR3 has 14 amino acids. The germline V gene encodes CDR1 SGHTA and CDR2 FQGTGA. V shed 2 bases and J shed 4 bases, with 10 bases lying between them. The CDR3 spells CASSLYGVSDTQYF. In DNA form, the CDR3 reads TGTGCCAGCAGCTTATATGGGGTATCAGATACGCAGTATTTT.

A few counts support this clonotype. CDR3 DNA sequence: TGTGCCAGCAGTGGGACTTTGGGGACAGGGAAAGAGACCCAGTACTTC. As protein: CASSGTLGTGKETQYF. This rearrangement joins TRBV6-1 to TRBJ2-5, with 9 positions matching TRBD1. This CDR3 region has 16 residues. The J segment lost 3 bases and the V segment lost 4 bases, leaving 9 bases of the junction unmatched. Germline lookup yields CDR1 MNHNS and CDR2 SASEGT.

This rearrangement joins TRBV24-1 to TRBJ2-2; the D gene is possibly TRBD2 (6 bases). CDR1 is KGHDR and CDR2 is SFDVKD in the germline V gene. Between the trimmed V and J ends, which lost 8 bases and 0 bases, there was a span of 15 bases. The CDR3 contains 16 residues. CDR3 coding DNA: TGTGCCACCACGGCTAGCGCCCTCGCGAACACCGGGGAGCTGTTTTTT. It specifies CATTASALANTGELFF.

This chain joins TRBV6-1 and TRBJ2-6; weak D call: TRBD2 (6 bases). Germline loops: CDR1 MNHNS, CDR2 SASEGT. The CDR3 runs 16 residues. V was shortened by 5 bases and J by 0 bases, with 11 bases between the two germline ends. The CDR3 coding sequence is TGTGCCAGCAGTATGGAGGGATCCTCTGGGGCCAACGTCCTGACTTTC. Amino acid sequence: CASSMEGSSGANVLTF.

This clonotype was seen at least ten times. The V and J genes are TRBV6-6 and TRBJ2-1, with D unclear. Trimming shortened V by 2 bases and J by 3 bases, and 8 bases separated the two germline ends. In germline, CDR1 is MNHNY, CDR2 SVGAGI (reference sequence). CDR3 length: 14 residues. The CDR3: CASSYRTDYNEQFF. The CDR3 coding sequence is TGTGCCAGCAGTTACAGAACCGACTACAATGAGCAGTTCTTC.